These T cell receptor beta chains were read from a single sample in a study of T cell responses to AZD1222 COVID-19 vaccine. Repertoires were generated with immunoSEQ multiplex PCR, while TCRdb's copy carries only in-frame clones and drops some. The data show more than 130,000 clones, approximately 90% seen once. The source was peripheral blood, collected on day 0 of AZD1222 vaccination. These receptor sequences come from an adult in good health. CDR3s include the opening cysteine and the closing phenylalanine or tryptophan. D genes are given only for firm matches. Only part of the rows carry a size: once, few, many, or a class if the clone is expanded.

v_call: TRBV12-3/TRBV12-4
clone_size: -
j_call: TRBJ1-5
d_call: -
cdr3_aa: CASSHSDQPQHF
cdr3_nt: TGTGCCAGCAGTCACTCCGATCAGCCCCAGCATTTT

v_call: TRBV7-2
clone_size: -
j_call: TRBJ2-7
d_call: -
cdr3_aa: CASSLVGGSAHEQYF
cdr3_nt: TGTGCCAGCAGCTTAGTTGGGGGGAGTGCCCACGAGCAGTACTTC

v_call: TRBV3-1/TRBV3-2
clone_size: -
j_call: TRBJ2-2
d_call: -
cdr3_aa: CASSQEAYTGELFF
cdr3_nt: TGTGCCAGCAGCCAAGAGGCATACACCGGGGAGCTGTTTTTT

v_call: TRBV3-1/TRBV3-2
clone_size: -
j_call: TRBJ2-5
d_call: -
cdr3_aa: CASSSYTVFLQETQYF
cdr3_nt: TGTGCCAGCAGCTCATACACCGTGTTTTTACAAGAGACCCAGTACTTC

v_call: TRBV10-3
clone_size: -
j_call: TRBJ2-3
d_call: TRBD1
cdr3_aa: CAIREGTGLVSDTQYF
cdr3_nt: TGTGCCATCAGGGAGGGGACAGGTTTAGTCTCAGATACGCAGTATTTT

v_call: TRBV21-1
clone_size: -
j_call: TRBJ2-1
d_call: -
cdr3_aa: CASSKGYTSGSSYNEQFF
cdr3_nt: TGTGCCAGCAGCAAAGGTTACACTAGCGGGAGCTCCTACAATGAGCAGTTCTTC

v_call: TRBV4-1
clone_size: -
j_call: TRBJ2-3
d_call: -
cdr3_aa: CASSQVVVATDTQYF
cdr3_nt: TGCGCCAGCAGCCAAGTGGTAGTAGCTACAGATACGCAGTATTTT

v_call: TRBV29-1
clone_size: -
j_call: TRBJ1-3
d_call: TRBD1
cdr3_aa: CSVERQGNSGNTIYF
cdr3_nt: TGCAGCGTTGAGAGACAGGGGAACTCTGGAAACACCATATATTTT

v_call: TRBV7-9
clone_size: -
j_call: TRBJ1-1
d_call: TRBD1
cdr3_aa: CASSFLQGAGTEAFF
cdr3_nt: TGTGCCAGCAGCTTCCTACAGGGGGCGGGTACTGAAGCTTTCTTT

v_call: TRBV6-5
clone_size: -
j_call: TRBJ1-2
d_call: TRBD1
cdr3_aa: CASSYLGDSYGYTF
cdr3_nt: TGTGCCAGCAGTTACTTAGGGGACAGTTATGGCTACACCTTC

v_call: TRBV19
clone_size: -
j_call: TRBJ1-2
d_call: TRBD1
cdr3_aa: CASSRQGAGGRINYGYTF
cdr3_nt: TGTGCCAGTAGCCGACAGGGGGCGGGAGGACGGATTAACTATGGCTACACCTTC

v_call: TRBV29-1
clone_size: -
j_call: TRBJ2-6
d_call: -
cdr3_aa: CIPQGLESLSGANVLTF
cdr3_nt: TGCATCCCTCAGGGCTTAGAGTCTCTCTCTGGGGCCAACGTCCTGACTTTC

v_call: TRBV3-1/TRBV3-2
clone_size: -
j_call: TRBJ2-5
d_call: -
cdr3_aa: CASSQAAAGQETQYF
cdr3_nt: TGTGCCAGCAGCCAAGCAGCGGCAGGACAAGAGACCCAGTACTTC

v_call: TRBV4-2
clone_size: -
j_call: TRBJ2-7
d_call: -
cdr3_aa: CASSGGGNSYEQYF
cdr3_nt: TGTGCCAGCAGCGGAGGGGGGAACTCCTACGAGCAGTACTTC

v_call: TRBV5-1
clone_size: -
j_call: TRBJ1-2
d_call: -
cdr3_aa: CASAMDGTNYGYTF
cdr3_nt: TGCGCCAGCGCTATGGACGGAACTAACTATGGCTACACCTTC

v_call: TRBV24-1
clone_size: -
j_call: TRBJ2-6
d_call: -
cdr3_aa: CATSDGAYRANVLTF
cdr3_nt: TGTGCCACCAGTGACGGGGCGTATAGGGCCAACGTCCTGACTTTC

v_call: TRBV6-5
clone_size: -
j_call: TRBJ1-5
d_call: -
cdr3_aa: CASSYRDPNQPQHF
cdr3_nt: TGTGCCAGCAGTTACAGGGACCCCAATCAGCCCCAGCATTTT

v_call: TRBV12-3/TRBV12-4
clone_size: -
j_call: TRBJ2-7
d_call: TRBD2
cdr3_aa: CATGTSGYEQYF
cdr3_nt: TGTGCCACCGGGACTAGCGGCTACGAGCAGTACTTC

v_call: TRBV5-4
clone_size: -
j_call: TRBJ2-5
d_call: TRBD2
cdr3_aa: CASSLPGLAQETQYF
cdr3_nt: TGTGCCAGCAGCCTTCCGGGACTAGCCCAAGAGACCCAGTACTTC

v_call: TRBV5-5
clone_size: -
j_call: TRBJ1-3
d_call: -
cdr3_aa: CASNRPGGNTIYF
cdr3_nt: TGTGCCAGCAACCGCCCAGGAGGAAACACCATATATTTT

v_call: TRBV5-8
clone_size: -
j_call: TRBJ2-6
d_call: -
cdr3_aa: CASSLWAGTSSGANVLTF
cdr3_nt: TGTGCCAGCAGCTTGTGGGCCGGGACGAGCTCTGGGGCCAACGTCCTGACTTTC

v_call: TRBV30
clone_size: -
j_call: TRBJ1-1
d_call: -
cdr3_aa: CAWSLPRGRETEAFF
cdr3_nt: TGTGCCTGGAGTCTCCCCCGTGGGCGGGAAACTGAAGCTTTCTTT

v_call: TRBV4-1
clone_size: -
j_call: TRBJ2-2
d_call: -
cdr3_aa: CASSQGPSNTGELFF
cdr3_nt: TGCGCCAGCAGCCAAGGTCCTAGTAACACCGGGGAGCTGTTTTTT

v_call: TRBV9
clone_size: -
j_call: TRBJ2-2
d_call: TRBD1
cdr3_aa: CASSLRQGAGGELFF
cdr3_nt: TGTGCCAGCAGCCTACGTCAGGGGGCCGGCGGGGAGCTGTTTTTT

v_call: TRBV6-2/TRBV6-3
clone_size: once
j_call: TRBJ1-2
d_call: -
cdr3_aa: CASSYDLYGYTF
cdr3_nt: TGTGCCAGCAGTTACGACCTCTATGGCTACACCTTC

v_call: TRBV6-5
clone_size: -
j_call: TRBJ1-1
d_call: TRBD1
cdr3_aa: CASTTITGGTEAFF
cdr3_nt: TGTGCCAGCACCACCATCACAGGGGGCACTGAAGCTTTCTTT

v_call: TRBV6-5
clone_size: -
j_call: TRBJ1-3
d_call: -
cdr3_aa: CASREGFSGNTIYF
cdr3_nt: TGTGCCAGCAGAGAGGGGTTCTCTGGAAACACCATATATTTT

v_call: TRBV24-1
clone_size: once
j_call: TRBJ1-1
d_call: -
cdr3_aa: CATSRGRSTEAFF
cdr3_nt: TGTGCCACCAGTCGGGGAAGGAGCACTGAAGCTTTCTTT

v_call: TRBV3-1/TRBV3-2
clone_size: -
j_call: TRBJ1-3
d_call: -
cdr3_aa: CASQGSPSGNTIYF
cdr3_nt: TGTGCCAGCCAGGGGTCACCCTCTGGAAACACCATATATTTT

v_call: TRBV24-1
clone_size: few
j_call: TRBJ1-2
d_call: TRBD1
cdr3_aa: CATSDWTGTPNYGYTF
cdr3_nt: TGTGCCACCAGTGACTGGACAGGGACGCCTAACTATGGCTACACCTTC

v_call: TRBV15
clone_size: few
j_call: TRBJ2-5
d_call: -
cdr3_aa: CATSRDGQTQYF
cdr3_nt: TGTGCCACCAGCAGAGATGGACAGACCCAGTACTTC

v_call: TRBV6-5
clone_size: -
j_call: TRBJ2-4
d_call: TRBD2
cdr3_aa: CASSYSKGLRNIQYF
cdr3_nt: TGTGCCAGCAGTTACTCGAAGGGACTACGGAACATTCAGTACTTC

v_call: TRBV21-1
clone_size: -
j_call: TRBJ1-1
d_call: -
cdr3_aa: CASRLRENTEAFF
cdr3_nt: TGTGCCAGCAGACTTCGGGAGAACACTGAAGCTTTCTTT

v_call: TRBV6-2/TRBV6-3
clone_size: -
j_call: TRBJ2-1
d_call: TRBD2
cdr3_aa: CASSYRGLAGYNEQFF
cdr3_nt: TGTGCCAGCAGTTACCGCGGACTAGCGGGGTACAATGAGCAGTTCTTC

v_call: TRBV6-1
clone_size: few
j_call: TRBJ2-2
d_call: TRBD2
cdr3_aa: CASSDISGRATGELFF
cdr3_nt: TGTGCCAGCAGTGATATAAGCGGGAGGGCCACCGGGGAGCTGTTTTTT

v_call: TRBV5-1
clone_size: -
j_call: TRBJ2-2
d_call: TRBD1
cdr3_aa: CASSGGTGSGTGELFF
cdr3_nt: TGCGCCAGCAGCGGGGGGACAGGGTCGGGCACCGGGGAGCTGTTTTTT

v_call: TRBV29-1
clone_size: -
j_call: TRBJ1-2
d_call: -
cdr3_aa: CSVERWRGFNYGYTF
cdr3_nt: TGCAGCGTTGAACGGTGGCGAGGATTCAACTATGGCTACACCTTC

v_call: TRBV10-3
clone_size: -
j_call: TRBJ2-5
d_call: TRBD2
cdr3_aa: CATLGLAGGTGETQYF
cdr3_nt: TGTGCCACCCTGGGACTAGCGGGAGGCACGGGGGAGACCCAGTACTTC

v_call: TRBV6-6
clone_size: -
j_call: TRBJ2-1
d_call: -
cdr3_aa: CASSGGRLNEQFF
cdr3_nt: TGTGCCAGCAGTGGGGGACGCCTCAATGAGCAGTTCTTC

v_call: TRBV15
clone_size: -
j_call: TRBJ1-1
d_call: -
cdr3_aa: CATSFREINTEAFF
cdr3_nt: TGTGCCACCAGCTTCCGAGAGATTAACACTGAAGCTTTCTTT

v_call: TRBV19
clone_size: -
j_call: TRBJ1-6
d_call: TRBD1
cdr3_aa: CASSIRGGNSPLHF
cdr3_nt: TGTGCCAGTAGTATAAGAGGGGGCAATTCACCCCTCCACTTT

v_call: TRBV5-1
clone_size: -
j_call: TRBJ1-4
d_call: TRBD1
cdr3_aa: CASSLQGRRGEKLFF
cdr3_nt: TGCGCCAGCAGCCTACAGGGGCGGAGGGGAGAAAAACTGTTTTTT

v_call: TRBV7-2
clone_size: once
j_call: TRBJ2-3
d_call: -
cdr3_aa: CASSSSYTDTQYF
cdr3_nt: TGTGCCAGCAGCTCTTCTTACACAGATACGCAGTATTTT

v_call: TRBV12-5
clone_size: -
j_call: TRBJ1-5
d_call: -
cdr3_aa: CASGPVGNQPQHF
cdr3_nt: TGTGCTAGTGGGCCCGTGGGCAATCAGCCCCAGCATTTT

v_call: TRBV27
clone_size: -
j_call: TRBJ2-1
d_call: TRBD2
cdr3_aa: CASRTSGRHNEQFF
cdr3_nt: TGTGCCAGCAGAACTAGCGGGAGGCATAATGAGCAGTTCTTC

v_call: TRBV10-3
clone_size: -
j_call: TRBJ2-1
d_call: TRBD2
cdr3_aa: CAITLGGNISQTYNEQFF
cdr3_nt: TGTGCCATCACCCTCGGGGGGAACATCTCCCAAACCTACAATGAGCAGTTCTTC

v_call: TRBV2
clone_size: -
j_call: TRBJ1-5
d_call: -
cdr3_aa: CASSIGRDSNQPQHF
cdr3_nt: TGTGCCAGCAGTATCGGCAGGGATAGCAATCAGCCCCAGCATTTT

v_call: TRBV14
clone_size: -
j_call: TRBJ2-2
d_call: -
cdr3_aa: CASSQDQAVNTGELFF
cdr3_nt: TGTGCCAGCAGCCAAGATCAAGCGGTAAATACCGGGGAGCTGTTTTTT

v_call: TRBV2
clone_size: -
j_call: TRBJ2-3
d_call: -
cdr3_aa: CASEVHTDTQYF
cdr3_nt: TGTGCCAGCGAAGTTCACACAGATACGCAGTATTTT